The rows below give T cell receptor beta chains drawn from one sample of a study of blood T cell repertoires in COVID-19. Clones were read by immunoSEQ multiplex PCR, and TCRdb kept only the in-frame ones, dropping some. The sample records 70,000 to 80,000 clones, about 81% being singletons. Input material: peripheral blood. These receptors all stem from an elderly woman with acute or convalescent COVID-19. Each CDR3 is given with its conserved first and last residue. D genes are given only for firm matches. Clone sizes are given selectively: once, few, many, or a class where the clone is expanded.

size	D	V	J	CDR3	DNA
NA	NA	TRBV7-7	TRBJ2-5	CASSLARQETQYF	TGTGCCAGCAGCTTAGCCAGACAAGAGACCCAGTACTTC
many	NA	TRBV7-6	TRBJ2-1	CASSPLPMPGNEQFF	TGTGCCAGCAGCCCCCTGCCAATGCCAGGGAATGAGCAGTTCTTC
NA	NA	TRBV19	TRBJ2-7	CASQGRKSYEQYF	TGTGCCAGCCAGGGTCGCAAATCCTACGAGCAGTACTTC
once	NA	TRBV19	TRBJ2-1	CASNLVFGSTDSEQFF	TGTGCCAGTAATCTGGTCTTCGGGAGCACGGATAGTGAGCAGTTCTTC
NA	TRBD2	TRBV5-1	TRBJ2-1	CASSTGLAGNNEQFF	TGCGCCAGCAGCACGGGACTAGCGGGGAACAATGAGCAGTTCTTC
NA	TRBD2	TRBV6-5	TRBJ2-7	CASSEPGGPYEQYF	TGTGCCAGTTCAGAACCGGGGGGGCCCTACGAGCAGTACTTC
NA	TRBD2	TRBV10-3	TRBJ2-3	CAITRRLAGTPTDTQYF	TGTGCCATCACCCGACGACTAGCGGGGACCCCGACAGATACGCAGTATTTT
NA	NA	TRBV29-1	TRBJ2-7	CSVEGQGGFWDYEQYF	TGCAGCGTTGAGGGGCAGGGGGGCTTTTGGGACTACGAGCAGTACTTC
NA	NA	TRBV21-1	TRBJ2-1	CASSLFTSGYNEQFF	TGTGCCAGCAGCCTATTTACTAGCGGATACAATGAGCAGTTCTTC
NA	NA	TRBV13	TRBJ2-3	CASARGVPNTQYF	TGTGCCAGCGCCCGGGGTGTACCAAATACGCAGTATTTT
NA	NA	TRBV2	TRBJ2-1	CASIFSQANNEQFF	TGTGCCAGCATATTTAGTCAGGCGAACAATGAGCAGTTCTTC
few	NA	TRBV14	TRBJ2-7	CASSQRGSYEQYF	TGTGCCAGCAGCCAACGGGGGTCCTACGAGCAGTACTTC
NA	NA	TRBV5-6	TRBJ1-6	CASSPGDLLRSPLHF	TGTGCCAGCAGCCCGGGGGACCTCTTAAGATCACCCCTCCACTTT